This T cell receptor beta chain is from a study of beta chain features in type 1 diabetes. The study, taken as a whole, reports: PCR might preferentially amplify shorter templates, equally in patients and controls.

Since all of the isolated RNA was reverse transcribed, expressed TCRB transcripts were what got sequenced. The repertoire was sequenced with immunoSEQ multiplex PCR; TCRdb's copy has only in-frame clones and lacks some. The data show over 300,000 clones, less than 9.5% seen once. The authors took one heparinised blood draw, averaging about 110 mL, from each donor. CD4+ cells of the naive, central memory, regulatory and stem cell-like memory types were sorted via CD45RO/CCR7/CD25/CD127/CD95/CD27. This clone was picked up a small number of times. Its antigen is as yet unknown. The clonotype originates from a woman aged 18-30 years in good health. Source material: central memory CD4+ T cells from blood.

The CDR3 here is CASSQTWTGGAEQYF. CDR3 bases: TGCGCCAGCAGCCAAACCTGGACAGGGGGGGCCGAGCAGTACTTC. The chain combines TRBV4-3 with TRBJ2-7; TRBD1 matches at 10 bases. V lost 2 bases, J lost 6 bases, and 7 bases stayed unmatched. Germline-derived CDR1 and CDR2 are LGHNA and YSLEER. The CDR3 loop spans 15 amino acids.